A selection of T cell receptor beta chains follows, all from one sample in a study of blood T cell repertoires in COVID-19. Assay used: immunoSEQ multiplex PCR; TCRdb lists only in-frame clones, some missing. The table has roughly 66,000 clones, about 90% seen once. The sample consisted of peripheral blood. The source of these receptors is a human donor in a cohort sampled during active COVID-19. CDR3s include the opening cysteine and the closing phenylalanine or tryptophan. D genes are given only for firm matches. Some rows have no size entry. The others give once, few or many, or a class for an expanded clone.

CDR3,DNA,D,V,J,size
CASSQGGAGVKDTQYF,TGTGCCAGCAGCCAGGGAGGAGCGGGAGTTAAAGATACGCAGTATTTT,TRBD2,TRBV14,TRBJ2-3,.
CASSSGSETQYF,TGTGCCAGCAGTTCAGGGTCAGAGACCCAGTACTTC,.,TRBV28,TRBJ2-5,.
CASSFGEGGDEQFF,TGTGCCAGCAGCTTTGGGGAGGGTGGGGATGAGCAGTTCTTC,TRBD2,TRBV5-6,TRBJ2-1,.
CASSEVPYTGNTGELFF,TGTGCCAGCAGTGAAGTCCCCTATACAGGGAACACCGGGGAGCTGTTTTTT,.,TRBV2,TRBJ2-2,.
CASSRGDRGQETQYF,TGTGCCAGCAGCCGAGGGGACAGGGGGCAAGAGACCCAGTACTTC,TRBD1,TRBV5-4,TRBJ2-5,.
CASSDGSRVYEQYF,TGTGCCAGCAGTGACGGCTCCAGGGTCTACGAGCAGTACTTC,.,TRBV2,TRBJ2-7,.
CASSPTGGVTKNIQYF,TGTGCCAGCTCACCGACAGGGGGCGTCACCAAAAACATTCAGTACTTC,TRBD1,TRBV18,TRBJ2-4,.
CASSPRGTDRQAYNEQFF,TGTGCCAGCAGCCCCCGGGGGACAGACCGGCAGGCCTACAATGAGCAGTTCTTC,.,TRBV7-9,TRBJ2-1,.
CAISRERGDTQYF,TGTGCCATCAGTCGGGAGCGGGGGGATACGCAGTATTTT,TRBD2,TRBV10-3,TRBJ2-3,.
CASASGTGSDTQYF,TGTGCCAGCGCATCCGGGACAGGGTCAGATACGCAGTATTTT,TRBD1,TRBV27,TRBJ2-3,.
CASSPAPGLAGQETQYF,TGTGCCAGCAGTCCCGCTCCGGGACTAGCGGGACAAGAGACCCAGTACTTC,TRBD2,TRBV28,TRBJ2-5,.
CASSSTSVGANVLTF,TGCGCCAGCAGCTCTACTAGCGTTGGGGCCAACGTCCTGACTTTC,TRBD2,TRBV5-1,TRBJ2-6,.
CASSQDLGSQPQHF,TGTGCCAGCAGCCAAGATTTGGGGAGTCAGCCCCAGCATTTT,.,TRBV3-1/TRBV3-2,TRBJ1-5,few
CASSSQQGYTEAFF,TGCGCCAGCAGTAGTCAACAGGGGTACACTGAAGCTTTCTTT,TRBD1,TRBV5-1,TRBJ1-1,.
CASRILRAGGTEAFF,TGTGCCAGTCGAATCCTCCGGGCAGGGGGCACTGAAGCTTTCTTT,TRBD1,TRBV19,TRBJ1-1,once
CASSLALASSYEQYF,TGTGCCAGCAGCTTAGCACTAGCGAGCTCCTACGAGCAGTACTTC,TRBD2,TRBV11-2,TRBJ2-7,.
CASSLSGDSNQPQHF,TGCGCCAGCAGCTTGTCAGGGGATAGCAATCAGCCCCAGCATTTT,.,TRBV5-1,TRBJ1-5,.
CASSFDASGISYEQYF,TGCGCCAGCAGCTTTGACGCTAGCGGGATTTCCTACGAGCAGTACTTC,TRBD2,TRBV5-1,TRBJ2-7,once
CASSPGTSGDTQYF,TGTGCCAGCAGCCCCGGGACTAGCGGGGATACGCAGTATTTT,TRBD2,TRBV7-3,TRBJ2-3,.
CASSPNGGGPADTQYF,TGTGCCAGCTCACCGAATGGGGGGGGCCCCGCAGATACGCAGTATTTT,.,TRBV18,TRBJ2-3,.
CASSPGQGAIRYGYTF,TGTGCCAGCAGCCCGGGACAGGGGGCTATTCGCTATGGCTACACCTTC,TRBD1,TRBV7-9,TRBJ1-2,few
CASSFNTGLGTDTQYF,TGTGCCAGCAGCTTTAACACAGGGTTGGGCACAGATACGCAGTATTTT,.,TRBV11-3,TRBJ2-3,once
CASLRGIGRGYTF,TGTGCCAGCCTCAGGGGCATCGGACGGGGCTACACCTTC,.,TRBV5-6,TRBJ1-2,once
CASSSPGQGVSSYGYTF,TGTGCCAGTAGTTCTCCGGGACAGGGGGTGTCGAGCTATGGCTACACCTTC,TRBD1,TRBV19,TRBJ1-2,once
CASKRGETYEQYF,TGTGCCTCGAAGCGGGGGGAAACCTACGAGCAGTACTTC,TRBD2,TRBV6-5,TRBJ2-7,.
CASSLTRQGSYEQYF,TGTGCCAGCAGCTTAACCAGACAGGGCTCCTACGAGCAGTACTTC,TRBD1,TRBV6-2/TRBV6-3,TRBJ2-7,.
CASSVAGSPNEKLFF,TGTGCCAGCAGTGTAGCCGGGAGCCCTAATGAAAAACTGTTTTTT,.,TRBV25-1,TRBJ1-4,.
CASSSGGLAGGRGETQYF,TGTGCCAGCAGCTCGGGTGGACTAGCGGGAGGGCGGGGGGAGACCCAGTACTTC,TRBD2,TRBV7-2,TRBJ2-5,.
CASSQRPGAGRTEAFF,TGTGCCAGCAGTCAACGTCCCGGTGCAGGTAGGACTGAAGCTTTCTTT,.,TRBV27,TRBJ1-1,.
CASSFWGLPETQYF,TGTGCCAGCAGCTTTTGGGGCTTACCAGAGACCCAGTACTTC,.,TRBV7-2,TRBJ2-5,.
CATSDVGGGTNEQFF,TGTGCCACCAGTGATGTCGGGGGGGGGACAAATGAGCAGTTCTTC,TRBD2,TRBV24-1,TRBJ2-1,.
CASRLDLRSYNEQLF,TGTGCCAGCAGGCTGGACTTACGCTCCTACAATGAGCAGCTCTTC,.,TRBV27,TRBJ2-1,once
CASNRGQPQHF,TGTGCCAGCAACAGGGGTCAGCCCCAGCATTTT,.,TRBV21-1,TRBJ1-5,once
CATSSRQYTGELFF,TGTGCCACCAGCAGCCGACAGTACACCGGGGAGCTGTTTTTT,.,TRBV15,TRBJ2-2,once
CASSPQGQGAGEQYF,TGTGCCAGTAGCCCCCAGGGACAGGGGGCCGGCGAGCAGTACTTC,TRBD1,TRBV19,TRBJ2-7,.
CASSPKQGRSGANVLTF,TGTGCCAGCTCACCAAAACAGGGGCGCTCTGGGGCCAACGTCCTGACTTTC,TRBD1,TRBV18,TRBJ2-6,.
CASSVTRNTEAFF,TGTGCCAGCAGCGTCACCAGGAACACTGAAGCTTTCTTT,.,TRBV9,TRBJ1-1,once
CASSQASPYNEQFF,TGTGCCAGCAGCCAAGCGAGCCCGTACAATGAGCAGTTCTTC,.,TRBV14,TRBJ2-1,.
CASQVGTGEVRGYTF,TGCGCCAGCCAGGTAGGGACAGGGGAAGTACGTGGCTACACCTTC,TRBD1,TRBV4-1,TRBJ1-2,.
CASSILEAGAAGNTIYF,TGTGCCAGTAGTATTCTCGAGGCGGGGGCTGCTGGAAACACCATATATTTT,.,TRBV19,TRBJ1-3,.
CSVGRQGTNEKLFF,TGCAGCGTTGGGAGACAGGGAACTAATGAAAAACTGTTTTTT,TRBD1,TRBV29-1,TRBJ1-4,.